The present T cell receptor beta chain was sequenced within a study of blood T cell repertoires in COVID-19 (dated by TCRdb to 2020 to 2021). About the study as a whole: Samples covering the acute and convalescent phases of COVID-19 were provided by collaborators in the United States, Italy and Spain. The material from the prospective study consisted of cDNA or gDNA derived from T cells, B-cell-depleted T cells, or PBMCs. Sample metadata almost always included a de-identified subject ID, COVID-19 status, age in years and sex. Samples came from the ongoing ImmuneRACE study (first 160 participants) plus 1,254 subjects from 6 global collaborators. Where HLA class I and class II types were available, the types were taken from metadata supplied by the sample provider, not from assay-based typing. The dataset comprised deeply sampled blood TCRbeta repertoires from subjects exposed to, actively infected with, or recovered from COVID-19. A freely available public database, intended as a resource for researchers studying the immune response to SARS-CoV-2, is where the repertoires were released. The research as a whole found: Clinical and demographic metadata were provided uncurated, with the amount varying by source and participant.

With respect to this clone: Which antigen it targets is not known. Base qualities are not recorded, but no much larger clone differs from it by a single base.

TCRbeta CDR3 regions were amplified from genomic DNA using the immunoSEQ Assay, a bias-controlled multiplex PCR. The paper's processing steps were these. Within the assay, amplification of reference gene primers was used to estimate how many nucleated cells each sample contained. To quantify the absolute abundance of each unique TCRbeta CDR3 rearrangement, sequence reads were collapsed and filtered. Productive Simpson clonality was computed per sample as the square root of Simpson's diversity index over productive rearrangements. TCRdb provides this immuneACCESS table in a form limited to in-frame rearrangements. Some clones are lacking; in checked studies, under half of them reflect an unresolved V gene, and why the rest are absent is not known. That table furnishes V, J and clone size, whereas the DNA furnished D and trimming. The table for this sample lists hundreds of thousands of clones; around 91% of them were counted only once. The top ten clones comprise about 1% of the sample.

The CDR3 spans 16 residues, from the cysteine through the phenylalanine. Only the CDR3 region is kept as DNA, spanning 48 bases read in frame from base 1. The germline V gene yields MDHEN for CDR1 and SYDVKM for CDR2. V loses 3 bases, J loses 0 bases, and the germline ends lie 13 bases apart. At one collaborating source in Seattle, patients were enrolled during active infection and were followed longitudinally through the course of disease. Each collaborating institution followed its own protocols to collect whole blood in K2EDTA tubes. For TCRbeta analysis, collaborators shipped samples in one of three forms: frozen whole blood, isolated PBMCs, or DNA extracted from either of those sample types.

The TCR sequence derives from a middle-aged woman with COVID-19, enrolled during active disease. The sample taken for sequencing was peripheral blood. The V and J genes are TRBV28 and TRBJ2-3, and TRBD2 may be the D gene, going by 6 matching bases. The CDR3 protein sequence reads: CASSFGSGTSTDTQYF. In nucleotide form, the sequence is TGTGCCAGCAGTTTTGGTAGCGGAACTAGCACAGATACGCAGTATTTT.